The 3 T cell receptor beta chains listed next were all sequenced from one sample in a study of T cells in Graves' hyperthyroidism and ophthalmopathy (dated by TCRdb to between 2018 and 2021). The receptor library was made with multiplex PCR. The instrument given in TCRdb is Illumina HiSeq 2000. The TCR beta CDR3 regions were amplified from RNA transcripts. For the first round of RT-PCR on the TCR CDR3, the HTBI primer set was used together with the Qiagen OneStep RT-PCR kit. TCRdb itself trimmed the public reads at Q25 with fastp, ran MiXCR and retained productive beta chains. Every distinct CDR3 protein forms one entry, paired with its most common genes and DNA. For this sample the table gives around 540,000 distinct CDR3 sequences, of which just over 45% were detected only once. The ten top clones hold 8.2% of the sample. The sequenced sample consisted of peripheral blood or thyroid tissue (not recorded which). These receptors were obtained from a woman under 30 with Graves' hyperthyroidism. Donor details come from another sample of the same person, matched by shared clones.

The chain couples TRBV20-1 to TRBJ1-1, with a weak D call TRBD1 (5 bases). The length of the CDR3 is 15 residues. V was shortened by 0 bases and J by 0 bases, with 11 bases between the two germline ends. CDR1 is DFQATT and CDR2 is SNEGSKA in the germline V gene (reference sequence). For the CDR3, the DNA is TGCAGTGCTAGAGATCTTAGGGGAGTGAACACTGAAGCTTTCTTT. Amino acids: CSARDLRGVNTEAFF.

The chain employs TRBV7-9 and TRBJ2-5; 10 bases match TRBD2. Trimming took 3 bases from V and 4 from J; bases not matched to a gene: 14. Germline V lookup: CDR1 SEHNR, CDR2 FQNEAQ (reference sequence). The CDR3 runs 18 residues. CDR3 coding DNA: TGTGCCAGCAGCTTTCCCACTAGCGGGGAATCTACGGGAGAGACCCAGTACTTC. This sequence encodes CASSFPTSGESTGETQYF.

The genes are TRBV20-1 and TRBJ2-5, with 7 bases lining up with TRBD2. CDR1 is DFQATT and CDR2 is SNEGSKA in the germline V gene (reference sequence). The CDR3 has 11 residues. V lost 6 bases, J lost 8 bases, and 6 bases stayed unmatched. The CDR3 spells CSAQGGRTQYF. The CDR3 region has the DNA TGCAGTGCCCAGGGAGGGCGCACCCAGTACTTC.